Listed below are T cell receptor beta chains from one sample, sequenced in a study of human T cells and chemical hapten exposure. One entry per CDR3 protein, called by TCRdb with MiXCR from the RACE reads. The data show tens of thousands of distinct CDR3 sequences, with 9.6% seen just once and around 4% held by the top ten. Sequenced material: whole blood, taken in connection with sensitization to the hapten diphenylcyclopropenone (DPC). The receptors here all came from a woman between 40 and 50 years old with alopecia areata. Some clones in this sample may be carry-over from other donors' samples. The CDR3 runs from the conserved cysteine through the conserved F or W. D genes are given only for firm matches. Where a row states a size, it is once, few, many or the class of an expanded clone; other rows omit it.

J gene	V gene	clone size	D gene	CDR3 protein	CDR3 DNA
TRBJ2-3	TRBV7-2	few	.	CASSLSRADTQYF	TGTGCCAGCAGCTTAAGCAGGGCAGATACGCAGTATTTT
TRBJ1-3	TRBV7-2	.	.	CASSLMGRGNTIYF	TGTGCCAGCAGCTTAATGGGGCGAGGAAACACCATATATTTT
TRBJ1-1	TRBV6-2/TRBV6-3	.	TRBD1	CASSYRTGGRSTEAFF	TGTGCCAGCAGTTATAGGACAGGGGGAAGGTCCACTGAAGCTTTCTTT
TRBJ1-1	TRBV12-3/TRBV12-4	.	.	CASSLAWAEAFF	TGTGCCAGCAGTTTAGCGTGGGCTGAAGCTTTCTTT
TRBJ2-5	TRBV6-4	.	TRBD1	CASREPGQGRETQYF	TGTGCCAGCAGAGAACCGGGACAGGGTAGAGAGACCCAGTACTTC
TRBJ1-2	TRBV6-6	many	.	CASSNRDNGRANYGYTF	TGTGCCAGCAGTAACCGGGACAACGGACGCGCTAACTATGGCTACACCTTC
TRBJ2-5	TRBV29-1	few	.	CSVGPLETQYF	TGCAGCGTTGGACCACTAGAGACCCAGTACTTC
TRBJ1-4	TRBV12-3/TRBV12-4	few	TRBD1	CASSPPQGSREKLFF	TGTGCCAGCAGTCCCCCACAGGGGTCTCGGGAAAAACTGTTTTTT
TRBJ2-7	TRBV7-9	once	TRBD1	CASSLGYRGRSYEQYF	TGTGCCAGCAGCTTAGGATACAGGGGGAGATCCTACGAGCAGTACTTC
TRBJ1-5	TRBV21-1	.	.	CASSKVVPQPQHF	TGTGCCAGCAGCAAAGTTGTTCCTCAGCCCCAGCATTTT
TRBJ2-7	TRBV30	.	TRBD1	CACRDRAREQYF	TGTGCCTGCCGCGACAGGGCAAGGGAGCAGTACTTC
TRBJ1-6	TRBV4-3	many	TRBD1	CASSQDRGGTGFSPLHF	TGCGCCAGCAGCCAAGATCGGGGCGGGACAGGGTTCTCACCCCTCCACTTT
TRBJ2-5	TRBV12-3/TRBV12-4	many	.	CASSPSGTTETQYF	TGTGCCAGCAGCCCATCAGGGACCACAGAGACCCAGTACTTC
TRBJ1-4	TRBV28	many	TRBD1	CASSVGGQGAKKLFF	TGTGCCAGCAGTGTTGGGGGACAGGGGGCGAAGAAACTGTTTTTT
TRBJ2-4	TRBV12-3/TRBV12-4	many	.	CASSTSFKRNGENIQYF	TGTGCCAGCAGCACCTCATTCAAGCGAAACGGCGAAAACATTCAGTACTTC
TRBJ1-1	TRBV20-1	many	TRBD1	CSASRGQLNTEAFF	TGCAGTGCAAGCCGGGGACAGTTGAACACTGAAGCTTTCTTT
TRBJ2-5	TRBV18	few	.	CASSPDRQETQYF	TGTGCCAGCTCACCAGACAGACAAGAGACCCAGTACTTC
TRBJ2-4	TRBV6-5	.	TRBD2	CASRDSGGRAKNIQYF	TGTGCCAGCAGGGATAGCGGGGGCCGGGCCAAAAACATTCAGTACTTC
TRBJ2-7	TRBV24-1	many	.	CATSDLKGHEQYF	TGTGCCACCAGTGATTTGAAGGGCCACGAGCAGTACTTC
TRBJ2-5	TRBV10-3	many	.	CAISEWGQETQYF	TGTGCCATCAGTGAGTGGGGTCAAGAGACCCAGTACTTC
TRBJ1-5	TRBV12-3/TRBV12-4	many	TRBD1	CASSPGTGTNQPQHF	TGTGCCAGCAGCCCCGGGACAGGGACAAATCAGCCCCAGCATTTT
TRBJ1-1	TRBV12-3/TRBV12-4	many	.	CASSPRLVNTEAFF	TGTGCCAGCAGTCCTAGGCTGGTGAACACTGAAGCTTTCTTT
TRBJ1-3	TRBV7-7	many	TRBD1	CASSLSTGFGNTIYF	TGTGCCAGCAGCCTATCGACAGGGTTCGGAAACACCATATATTTT
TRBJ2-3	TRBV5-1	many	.	CASSLQGPTDTQYF	TGCGCCAGCAGCTTGCAGGGGCCCACAGATACGCAGTATTTT
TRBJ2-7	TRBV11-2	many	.	CASSLDPNSGGEQYF	TGTGCCAGCAGCTTAGACCCCAACTCCGGGGGAGAGCAGTACTTC
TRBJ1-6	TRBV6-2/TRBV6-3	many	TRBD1	CASQGTGSPLHF	TGTGCCAGCCAGGGGACAGGATCACCCCTCCACTTT
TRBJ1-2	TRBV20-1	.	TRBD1	CSARDPKLGQGNLDGYTF	TGCAGTGCTAGAGACCCTAAATTGGGACAGGGTAACCTTGATGGCTACACCTTC
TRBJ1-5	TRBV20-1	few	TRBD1	CSARGQNQPQHF	TGCAGTGCTAGGGGACAGAATCAGCCCCAGCATTTT
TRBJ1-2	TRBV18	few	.	CASSPPGARYGYTF	TGTGCCAGCTCACCACCGGGGGCCAGGTATGGCTACACCTTC
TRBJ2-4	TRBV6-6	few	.	CASSYSGGAAKNIQYF	TGTGCCAGCAGTTACTCGGGGGGGGCTGCCAAAAACATTCAGTACTTC
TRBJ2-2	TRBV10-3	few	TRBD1	CAISEGQGPGELFF	TGTGCCATCAGTGAAGGACAGGGACCCGGGGAGCTGTTTTTT
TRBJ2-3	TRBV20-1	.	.	CSARGGLGVSTDTQYF	TGCAGTGCTAGAGGGGGGTTGGGAGTCAGCACAGATACGCAGTATTTT
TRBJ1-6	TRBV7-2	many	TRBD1	CASSSEGDRDSPLHF	TGTGCCAGCAGCTCGGAAGGGGACAGGGATTCACCCCTCCACTTT
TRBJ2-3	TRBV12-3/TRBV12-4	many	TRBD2	CASSFGGTSGSGTQYF	TGTGCCAGCAGTTTTGGGGGGACTAGCGGGTCCGGCACGCAGTATTTT
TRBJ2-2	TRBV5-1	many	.	CASSIGGLDTGELFF	TGCGCCAGCAGCATTGGAGGCCTCGACACCGGGGAGCTGTTTTTT
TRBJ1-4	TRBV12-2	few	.	CASRSTGTGGEFGEGATNEKLFF	.
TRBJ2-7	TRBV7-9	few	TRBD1	CASSTTTGANSYEQYF	TGTGCCAGCAGCACTACTACAGGGGCTAACTCCTACGAGCAGTACTTC
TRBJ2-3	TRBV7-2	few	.	CASSLAGITDTQYF	TGTGCCAGCAGCTTAGCGGGGATCACAGATACGCAGTATTTT
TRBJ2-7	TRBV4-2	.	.	CASSQGTLEQYF	TGTGCCAGCAGCCAAGGGACGCTAGAGCAGTACTTC
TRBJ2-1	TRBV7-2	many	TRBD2	CASSLEAGGAREQFF	TGTGCCAGCAGCTTAGAAGCCGGGGGGGCCCGGGAGCAGTTCTTC
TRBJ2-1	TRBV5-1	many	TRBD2	CASSITGRDYNEQFF	TGCGCCAGCAGCATAACCGGGAGGGACTACAATGAGCAGTTCTTC
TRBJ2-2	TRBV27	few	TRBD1	CASSRQGSANTGELFF	TGTGCCAGCAGTAGACAGGGTTCCGCGAACACCGGGGAGCTGTTTTTT